These T cell receptor beta chains were read from a single sample in a study of cytomegalovirus exposure and HLA in healthy donors. The data were produced by immunoSEQ multiplex PCR, yet TCRdb's version contains in-frame clones alone and is incomplete. The table shows about 110,000 clones, with 75% to 85% occurring only once. The sequencing input was PBMCs. All receptors derive from a man aged 30-40 years in good health and CMV-seronegative. Both conserved end residues are part of each CDR3.

TRBV10-3,CAISVQGGNEQFF
TRBV30,CAWSTAGYGYTF
TRBV10-3,CAISESAGRGYGYTF
TRBV4-1,CASSPGHLGEAFF
TRBV6-1,CASSEQPTSGNTIYF
TRBV18,CASSPLGQAGQPQHF
TRBV10-1,CASSDNMNTEAFF
TRBV4-2,CASSQDPLQGKDTEAFF
TRBV4-1,CASSQRQGNQPQHF
TRBV29-1,CSVVGPGDTGELFF
TRBV11-3,CASSLVASQAGELFF
TRBV6-1,CASSGTGGMNQPQHF
TRBV5-1,CASSLSLGQRQETQYF
TRBV28,CASKWGTSGTGEQYF
TRBV19,CASSQLAGSEQFF
TRBV11-2,CASSLVNSNQPQHF
TRBV5-1,CASSTGAVYNEQFF
TRBV29-1,CSVDRDTVQGYTF
TRBV28,CASSFAGTGESNEQFF
TRBV28,CASSLEPYRSSGNTIYF
TRBV10-3,CAISVGDISSGNTIYF
TRBV6-5,CASSPGQGARTEAFF
TRBV30,CAWSLGGGRSYEQYF
TRBV5-4,CASSQRLGRYNEQFF
TRBV12-5,CASGLERGLRQYF
TRBV15,CATSRERASYEQYF
TRBV14,CASRPYDRLEGGYTF
TRBV7-2,CASSSNPQPVVEQFF
TRBV29-1,CSVATGGYNEQFF
TRBV25-1,CASSAGDYQSGANVLTF
TRBV29-1,CSVEQTGGFSNEQFF
TRBV5-1,CATTLGRGTDTQYF
TRBV19,CASRHRDRGLIYGYTF
TRBV7-2,CASSPQGAGANVLTF
TRBV27,CASSLGRFYGYTF
TRBV9,CASSPQTGGNTGNTIYF
TRBV4-3,CASSQGRQGYQPQHF
TRBV4-1,CASSQVVAGPTDTQYF
TRBV28,CASSLTSGAYYEQYF
TRBV5-6,CASSLNNNEQFF
TRBV4-1,CASSPDYRGQIEKLFF
TRBV10-1,CASSESRQGTHF
TRBV5-1,CASSLRLAGAYEQYF
TRBV28,CASSFGARQPQHF
TRBV7-6,CASSRSVVGLAGLPLDHEQFF
TRBV4-1,CASSQTGYWSDGYTF
TRBV6-1,CASVSGLAEYNEQFF
TRBV6-5,CASRREVSYEQYF
TRBV10-3,CAISPGQGLYEQYF
TRBV6-5,CASSYGQGGSYEQYF
TRBV4-1,CASSQEQGSNWGEKLFF
TRBV7-6,CASSSDRDSYEQYF
TRBV7-6,CASSLDRGQEDTQYF
TRBV28,CASSLEAYQPQHF